This TCR beta chain came from a study of blood T cell repertoires in COVID-19. V dropped 0 bases and J dropped 2; count of bases not matched to a gene: 4. In germline, CDR1 is LGHNA, CDR2 YNFKEQ. This CDR3 is built from 16 residues. Original handling: Amplifying reference gene primers gave estimates of nucleated cell counts. Clones were read by immunoSEQ multiplex PCR, and TCRdb kept only the in-frame ones, dropping some. The V and J calls and clone size are taken from that table; D and trimming were inferred from the DNA. Of 250,000 to 300,000 clones listed, about 85% were seen once; the top ten hold roughly 2%.

The gene calls are TRBV4-2 and TRBJ1-2; 9 bases match TRBD1. This receptor was identified in a woman aged 45 to 65 who had recovered from COVID-19. Sequencing was done on a sample of peripheral blood. CDR3 bases: TGTGCCAGCAGCCAAGACGCCGGGACAGGGAACTATGGCTACACCTTC. Protein: CASSQDAGTGNYGYTF.